These T cell receptor beta chains were read from a single sample in a study of beta chain features in type 1 diabetes. Produced via immunoSEQ multiplex PCR; TCRdb's table is partial and in-frame only. The profile shows 90,000 to 110,000 clones, less than 40% of them singletons. Material: stem cell memory CD4+ T cells from blood. All receptors come from a woman between 18 and 29 years old in good health. Each CDR3 is given without its conserved first and last residue. D genes are given only for firm matches.

TRBJ2-7 | . | 14 | TRBV2 | ASSGLGAADYYEQY
TRBJ2-7 | TRBD2 | 12 | TRBV30 | AWSNGLAPYEQY
TRBJ2-1 | . | 11 | TRBV5-1 | ASSSPRGYEQF
TRBJ2-1 | . | 17 | TRBV15 | ATSRIQNFRENWYNEQF
TRBJ2-2 | . | 13 | TRBV5-1 | ASSLPGSNTGELF
TRBJ1-3 | . | 11 | TRBV27 | ASGGDSGNTIY
TRBJ2-7 | . | 12 | TRBV29-1 | SVEPQGKVGEQY
TRBJ2-1 | TRBD2 | 13 | TRBV9 | ASSVSWRLADEQF
TRBJ2-7 | TRBD1 | 12 | TRBV6-5 | ASRSGQGAFEQY
TRBJ2-2 | . | 13 | TRBV28 | ASSLEAANTGELF
TRBJ1-3 | . | 12 | TRBV2 | ASSEAEVGNTIY
TRBJ1-5 | TRBD1 | 13 | TRBV10-3 | AISREQGSFQPQH
TRBJ2-1 | . | 13 | TRBV5-1 | ASSFSGDAYNEQF
TRBJ1-1 | . | 12 | TRBV19 | ASSILGVNTEAF
TRBJ1-4 | . | 12 | TRBV18 | ASSQGYSNEKLF
TRBJ2-1 | TRBD2 | 16 | TRBV14 | ASSPLMGLAGVNNEQF
TRBJ2-3 | TRBD2 | 14 | TRBV10-1 | ASSDPLAGGGDTQY
TRBJ2-1 | TRBD2 | 11 | TRBV5-1 | ASLRLAGDEQF
TRBJ2-3 | TRBD2 | 15 | TRBV27 | ASSTPRTSQDPDTQY
TRBJ2-5 | TRBD2 | 16 | TRBV5-4 | ASSARLAGAFYQETQY
TRBJ2-7 | . | 13 | TRBV7-9 | ASSTPGGKYYEQY
TRBJ1-1 | TRBD1 | 12 | TRBV7-2 | ASSVDRGTTEAF
TRBJ2-7 | . | 15 | TRBV4-3 | ASSSPRGGGKSYEQY
TRBJ2-7 | TRBD2 | 13 | TRBV15 | ATSSGLAGVDEQY
TRBJ2-4 | TRBD1 | 12 | TRBV28 | ASSTGTVKNIQY
TRBJ2-3 | . | 9 | TRBV7-9 | ASSFSDTQY
TRBJ1-2 | . | 9 | TRBV20-1 | SASTGYGYT
TRBJ2-1 | . | 13 | TRBV5-4 | ASSPAGFSYNEQF
TRBJ2-1 | TRBD2 | 11 | TRBV11-2 | ASSRLAHNEQF
TRBJ2-7 | TRBD2 | 13 | TRBV14 | ASSRDGGSRYEQY
TRBJ2-3 | . | 13 | TRBV28 | ASSFSPRGTDTQY
TRBJ2-5 | TRBD1 | 14 | TRBV28 | ASSSGTHRDSETQY
TRBJ2-5 | . | 13 | TRBV5-1 | ASSLGSGSGWTQY
TRBJ2-7 | TRBD1 | 13 | TRBV15 | ATSRGLTGPYEQY
TRBJ1-2 | TRBD1 | 12 | TRBV6-1 | ASSAQGGMYGYT
TRBJ2-3 | . | 12 | TRBV7-2 | ASSLTGVGDTQY